The 3 T cell receptor beta chains given below trace back to one sample, sequenced in a study of blood T cell repertoires in COVID-19. Sequenced by immunoSEQ multiplex PCR; TCRdb stores in-frame clones only, minus some. The sample includes just under 300,000 clones, roughly 86% of them seen just once. Sequencing used peripheral blood. The receptors come from a man aged 70-80 years with acute or convalescent COVID-19.

This rearrangement joins TRBV24-1 to TRBJ2-1, with 9 bases identical to TRBD1. After removal of 1 base from V and 6 bases from J, the junction contained 12 bases not matched to a gene. The germline gives CDR1 KGHDR, CDR2 SFDVKD. There are 18 residues in the CDR3. In DNA, the CDR3 is TGTGCCACCAGTGATTTTTTAGGGACAGGGCTTACGGTCAATGAGCAGTTCTTC. It translates to CATSDFLGTGLTVNEQFF.

The CDR3 is CASSVGELGNEQFF. CDR3 bases: TGCGCCAGCAGCGTGGGGGAGCTGGGCAATGAGCAGTTCTTC. The rearrangement links TRBV5-1 to TRBJ2-1; D may correspond to TRBD1 or TRBD2 (5 bases each). The CDR3 has 14 residues. In germline, CDR1 is SGHRS, CDR2 YFSETQ. Trimming pared 4 bases from V and 6 bases from J, leaving 14 bases between.

J is TRBJ2-2 and V is TRBV9, with unresolved D. The CDR3 has 15 amino acids. Germline V gene sequence: CDR1 SGDLS, CDR2 YYNGEE. Trimming took 4 bases from V and 6 from J, leaving 16 bases between them. The CDR3 region has the DNA TGTGCCAGCAGCCCCACGGTGCTAAGTCCCGGGGAGCTGTTTTTT. The encoded protein is CASSPTVLSPGELFF.